This T cell receptor (beta chain) stems from a study of response to subunit inactivated influenza vaccine (dated by TCRdb to between 2017 and 2018). Turning to the overall study: Deep quantitative T cell receptor repertoire profiling was used in the study to track responses to a trivalent subunit inactivated influenza vaccine.

What the time point label conveys for this sample: 45 days after influenza vaccine administration. About this clonotype: Its specific antigen is unknown. Per-base qualities were not stored, and no clone one base away is much larger.

The research as a whole found: The authors suggested that each seasonal influenza vaccination may recruit only a limited number of new T cells.

The CDR1 and CDR2 encoded by the germline V gene are SGHTA and FQGNSA. V and J are trimmed by 3 bases and 4 bases, and the gene matches miss 11 bases of the junction. Measured from the cysteine to the phenylalanine, the CDR3 is 16 residues long. Only CDR3 DNA remains: 48 bases, in frame from the first base. Libraries were prepared through RT-PCR. TCRdb lists the instrument as Illumina HiSeq 2500. TCRdb's own reprocessing of the public reads used fastp at Q25 and MiXCR and kept productive beta chains. Every CDR3 protein is listed once, alongside the most common genes and DNA of its rows. The sample data list approximately 500,000 distinct CDR3 sequences, and 10% to 15% of these were observed just once. Around 14% of the sample is in the top ten clones.

Recombination linked TRBV7-2 to TRBJ1-2, with TRBD1 matching 7 junction bases. Sequencing was performed on PBMCs from blood, taken about 6 weeks after vaccination. This clonotype was sampled from a man in his forties or fifties who received an inactivated influenza vaccine. Donor details come from another sample of the same person, matched by shared clones. The nucleotides are TGTGCCAGCAGCTTGGATGTGGGACAGTTCCGCTATGGCTACACCTTC. This yields the protein CASSLDVGQFRYGYTF.